This TCR beta chain was recovered during a study of early T cells in non-severe SARS-CoV-2 infection. At the level of the study: RNA in bulk from unsorted whole blood was sequenced, and chains were unpaired. Points from the study as a whole: Matches to VDJdb favored anti-spike CD8 responses and missed private and CD4 specificities.

As concerns this clonotype: The antigen is not known.

As part of library construction, unique molecular identifiers were attached to individual cDNA molecules. TCRdb independently ran MiXCR on the 5' RACE reads; one entry per CDR3 protein. The sample contains 100,000 to 130,000 distinct CDR3 sequences, 9% to 14% of which appear only once. The CDR3 is made up of 13 amino acids. Looked up from germline, CDR1 is DFQATT and CDR2 is SNEGSKA (reference sequence). Trimming removed 4 bases at V and 4 bases at J, with 13 bases between. The V call is TRBV20-1, the J call TRBJ1-2, with TRBD1 as a possible D gene (6 bases). Sequencing was performed on whole blood. The clonotype originates from an adult who was a healthcare worker with PCR-confirmed SARS-CoV-2 infection or an uninfected control (not recorded which). DNA for the CDR3: TGCAGTGCTACAACAGGGCTAAGCTATGGCTACACCTTC. It encodes CSATTGLSYGYTF.